This T cell receptor (beta chain) was captured by sequencing in a study of cytomegalovirus exposure and HLA in healthy donors. Overall study: A previous analysis identified around 120 million unique TCR beta sequences derived from roughly 180 million T cells.

13 Jbeta primers and 60 Vbeta primers were used for the PCR. Profiled with immunoSEQ multiplex PCR; TCRdb holds only in-frame clones, not every one. The sample consists of 95,000 to 110,000 clones, around 9.1% of them appearing once. Germline CDR1 reads SGHDN; CDR2 reads FVKESK. The V end lost 0 bases, the J end lost 1 base, and 3 bases lay between the germline ends. This CDR3 spans 13 amino acids. Turning to this clone: The sample contains more than one DNA sequence encoding this CDR3.

The chain links TRBV14 to TRBJ1-1; no definite D call. Material for sequencing was PBMCs. The TCR comes from a man aged 40-49 years in good health and CMV-seropositive. In nucleotides, the CDR3 is TGTGCCAGCAGCCAAGACAGGAACACTGAAGCTTTCTTT. Translating gives CASSQDRNTEAFF.